The next 12 T cell receptor beta chains were all read from a single sample in a study of shared clonotypes between healthy human individuals. Using immunoSEQ multiplex PCR, the repertoire was profiled, and TCRdb retains in-frame clones only, with some absent. The sample lists 2 million to 3 million clones, 80% to 95% seen once, with roughly 0.36% in the top ten. The sequencing sample was made of naive CD4+ T cells from PBMCs. Described subset: CD45RA+ positively selected. These receptors all come from a man aged 18 to 29 in good health. Some clones in this sample may be carry-over from other donors' samples.

The J gene is TRBJ1-4, the V gene TRBV18; D possibly corresponds to TRBD1 (5 bases). Germline V gene sequence: CDR1 KGHSH, CDR2 LQKENI. The CDR3 has 15 residues. V was trimmed by 0 bases and J by 5 bases, leaving 10 bases between them. CDR3: CASSPPGLGNEKLFF. Written as DNA, the CDR3 is TGTGCCAGCTCACCACCGGGACTGGGAAATGAAAAACTGTTTTTT.

This chain connects TRBV7-3 to TRBJ2-5, with D uncertain. V shed 3 bases and J shed 2 bases, with 10 bases lying between them. The CDR3 contains 14 residues. Germline values: CDR1 SGHTA, CDR2 FQGTGA. The CDR3 DNA follows: TGTGCCAGCAGCTTTAGCACACGACAAGAGACCCAGTACTTC. It is translated as CASSFSTRQETQYF.

The J gene is TRBJ2-1, the V gene TRBV2; D is possibly TRBD2 (5 bases). V was trimmed by 2 bases and J by 7 bases, leaving 12 bases between them. The CDR3 has 14 residues. Germline CDR1 SNHLY, CDR2 FYNNEI. Written as DNA, the CDR3 is TGTGCCAGCAGTGAACGGGCGGGCGGGAATGAGCAGTTCTTC. Protein: CASSERAGGNEQFF.

Comment on this clone: Other DNA variants within this sample encode the same CDR3. The rearrangement joins TRBV19 to TRBJ2-3, with TRBD1 as a possible D gene (6 bases). Trimming took 2 bases from V and 2 from J, leaving 8 bases between them. This CDR3 has 14 residues. Germline-derived CDR1 and CDR2 are LNHDA and SQIVND (reference sequence). The CDR3 reads CASSISGATDTQYF. In DNA, the CDR3 is TGTGCCAGTAGTATATCAGGGGCCACAGATACGCAGTATTTT. Full variable domain (missing parts from reference TRBV19 and TRBJ2-3): DGGITQSPKYLFRKEGQNVTLSCEQNLNHDAMYWYRQDPGQGLRLIYYSQIVNDFQKGDIAEGYSVSREKKESFPLTVTSAQKNPTAFYLCASSISGATDTQYFGPGTRLTVL.

CDR3 residues: CASSLGPRLPTDTQYF. CDR3 coding DNA: TGCGCCAGCAGCTTGGGCCCCAGGCTCCCCACAGATACGCAGTATTTT. This rearrangement joins TRBV5-1 to TRBJ2-3; D ambiguous. V was shortened by 0 bases and J by 2 bases, with 13 bases between the two germline ends. CDR1 SGHRS and CDR2 YFSETQ come from the germline V gene. This CDR3 is built from 16 residues.

The chain has TRBV5-1 and TRBJ2-1; D gene unclear. V lost 2 bases and J lost 5, with 5 bases in between. Germline CDR1 reads SGHRS; CDR2 reads YFSETQ. This CDR3 contains 12 residues. The CDR3 nucleotides are TGCGCCAGCAGCTTCAGCGACAATGAGCAGTTCTTC. It yields the protein CASSFSDNEQFF.

This clone was seen repeatedly, ten times or more. CDR3 DNA: TGTGCCAGCAGCGAGCCTAGCGGGAGGGCGAAGACCCAGTACTTC. It codes for CASSEPSGRAKTQYF. This rearrangement joins TRBV7-2 to TRBJ2-5; TRBD2 matches 12 bases. Germline CDR1 is SGHTA and CDR2 is FQGNSA. Losses at the gene ends were 5 bases for V and 6 bases for J; bases not matched to a gene: 7. The CDR3 is 15 amino acids.

The V gene is TRBV5-1, the J gene TRBJ1-2; 9 bases are shared with TRBD1. CDR3 length: 13 residues. The ends lost 4 bases at V and 7 bases at J; junction bases unmatched: 5. Germline V gives CDR1 SGHRS, CDR2 YFSETQ. CDR3 sequence: CASSPRTGVGYTF. The CDR3 nucleotides read TGCGCCAGCAGCCCCAGGACAGGGGTTGGCTACACCTTC.

V and J are TRBV9 and TRBJ1-1; the D is unclear. The V gene lost 4 bases and the J gene lost 0 bases, with 16 bases spanning the gap. The CDR3 contains 16 residues. Germline lookup yields CDR1 SGDLS and CDR2 YYNGEE. Here the CDR3 reads CASSPTGFAMNTEAFF. The DNA for the CDR3 is TGTGCCAGCAGCCCCACTGGGTTCGCGATGAACACTGAAGCTTTCTTT.

Details on this clone: At the DNA level, this CDR3 is encoded by other sequences in the same sample as well. The CDR3 nucleotides are TGCGCCAGCAGCTTGGTTGGGGGCCAGGAGACCCAGTACTTC. Translated, it gives CASSLVGGQETQYF. The genes are TRBV5-1 and TRBJ2-5; tentative D call: TRBD1 (6 bases). The germline V and J ends were trimmed by 0 bases and 5 bases, with 11 bases remaining between them. Looked up from germline, CDR1 is SGHRS and CDR2 is YFSETQ. The CDR3 runs to 14 residues.

V is TRBV19 and J is TRBJ2-1, with D perhaps matching TRBD2 (6 bases). CDR1 is LNHDA, CDR2 SQIVND, per germline (reference sequence). Trimming removed 6 bases from V and 9 bases from J, with 15 bases in between. The CDR3 extends over 13 amino acids. The CDR3 nucleotides are TGTGCCAGTAGCCGACGACGGCGGGGTGAGCAGTTCTTC. This sequence encodes CASSRRRRGEQFF.

The rearrangement uses TRBV7-2 and TRBJ2-5; 7 nucleotides line up with TRBD1. Germline values: CDR1 SGHTA, CDR2 FQGNSA. The CDR3 consists of 15 residues. V dropped 5 bases and J dropped 2; count of bases not matched to a gene: 8. CDR3 in amino acids: CASSRTGAVQETQYF. CDR3 nucleotide sequence: TGTGCCAGCAGCCGCACAGGGGCGGTACAAGAGACCCAGTACTTC.